This entry features one T cell receptor beta chain sequence. The antigen it binds to is not known. Base qualities are missing; no much larger clone stands one base away. These data are taken from a study of blood T cell repertoires in COVID-19 (dated by TCRdb to about 2020). With respect to the entire study: The collaborator samples originated in the United States, Italy and Spain and spanned the acute and convalescent phases of COVID-19. The prospective study material was composed of cDNA or gDNA derived from T cells, B-cell-depleted T cells, or PBMCs. Subjects who had been exposed to COVID-19, were actively infected with it, or had recovered from it provided the deeply sampled blood TCRbeta repertoires that made up the dataset. The repertoires were released in a freely available public database meant as a resource for research on the immune response to SARS-CoV-2. The samples were drawn from two sources: the first 160 participants of the ongoing ImmuneRACE study, and 1,254 subjects contributed by 6 global collaborators. Nearly every sample came with metadata listing a de-identified subject ID, COVID-19 status, age in years and sex. HLA class I and class II types, where available, came from metadata supplied by the sample provider rather than from assay-based typing. Results and caveats for the whole study, not just this receptor: How much clinical and demographic metadata was included differed by source and by participant, and the metadata was provided uncurated.

V is pared back by 3 bases and J by 9 bases, with 16 bases lying between the germline termini. The germline V gene provides CDR1 SGHRS and CDR2 YFSETQ. Spanning cysteine to phenylalanine, the CDR3 consists of 14 amino acids. Just CDR3 DNA is preserved here, 42 bases in frame from base 1. Each collaborating institution followed its own protocols to collect whole blood in K2EDTA tubes. For TCRbeta analysis, collaborator samples were shipped as frozen whole blood, as isolated PBMCs, or as DNA extracted from either sample type. TCRbeta CDR3 regions were amplified from genomic DNA using the immunoSEQ Assay, a bias-controlled multiplex PCR. Regarding the original processing steps: Nucleated cell counts per sample were estimated from amplification of reference gene primers within the assay. To quantify the absolute abundance of each unique TCRbeta CDR3 rearrangement, sequence reads were collapsed and filtered. For each sample, productive Simpson clonality was calculated by taking the square root of Simpson's diversity index across productive rearrangements. The source is immuneACCESS, and TCRdb retained only in-frame sequences with V and J called. Part of the clones is not carried over; for the studies checked, unresolved V genes explain less than half of this, and the remainder is unexplained. Clone size and the V and J calls come from that table; the DNA yielded D and trimming. Recorded for this sample are under 75,000 clones; about 91% of them occurred a single time. Around a sixth of the sample belongs to the ten largest clones.

The clonotype was recovered from a woman of 80 years or more with active COVID-19. The chain was built from TRBV5-1 and TRBJ1-5; the D gene is perhaps TRBD1, on 6 matching bases. Sequencing was done on a sample of peripheral blood. The nucleotides read TGCGCCAGCAGCTCCGGACAGTCGGGAGGGCCCCAGCATTTT. This encodes CASSSGQSGGPQHF.